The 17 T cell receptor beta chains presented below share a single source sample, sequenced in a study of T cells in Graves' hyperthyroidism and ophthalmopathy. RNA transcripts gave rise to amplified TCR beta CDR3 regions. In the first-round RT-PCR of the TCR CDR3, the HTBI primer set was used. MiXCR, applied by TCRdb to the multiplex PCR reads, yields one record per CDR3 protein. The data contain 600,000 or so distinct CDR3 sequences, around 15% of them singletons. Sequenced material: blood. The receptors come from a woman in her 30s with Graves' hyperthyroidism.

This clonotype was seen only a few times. CDR3 nucleotide sequence: TGCAGCGCCGCGGACAGGAGCTCTGGAAACACCATATATTTT. It encodes CSAADRSSGNTIYF. The chain couples TRBV29-1 to TRBJ1-3; TRBD1 agrees at 7 bases. Trimming took 7 bases from V and 0 from J; bases not matched to a gene: 6. Germline-derived CDR1 and CDR2 are SQVTM and ANQGSEA. This CDR3 is built from 14 residues.

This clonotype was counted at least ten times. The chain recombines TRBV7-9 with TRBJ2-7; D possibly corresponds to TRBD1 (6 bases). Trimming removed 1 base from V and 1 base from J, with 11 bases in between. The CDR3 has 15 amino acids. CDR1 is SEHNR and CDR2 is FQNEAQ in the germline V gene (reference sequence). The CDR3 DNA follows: TGTGCCAGCAGCTTAGGTCGGGACAAGTCCTACGAGCAGTACTTC. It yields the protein CASSLGRDKSYEQYF.

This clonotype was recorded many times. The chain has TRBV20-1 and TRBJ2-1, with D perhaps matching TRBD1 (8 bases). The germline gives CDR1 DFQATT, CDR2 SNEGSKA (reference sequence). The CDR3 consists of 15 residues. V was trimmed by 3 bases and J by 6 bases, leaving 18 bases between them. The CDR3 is CSASGEGTGLNEQFF. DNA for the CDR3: TGCAGTGCTAGCGGGGAGGGGACAGGCCTCAATGAGCAGTTCTTC.

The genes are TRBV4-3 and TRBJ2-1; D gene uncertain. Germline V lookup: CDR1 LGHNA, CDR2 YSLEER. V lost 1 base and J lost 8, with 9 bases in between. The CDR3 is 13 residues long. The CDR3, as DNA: TGCGCCAGCAGCCAAGTGGAAGGGCATGAGCAGTTCTTC. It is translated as CASSQVEGHEQFF.

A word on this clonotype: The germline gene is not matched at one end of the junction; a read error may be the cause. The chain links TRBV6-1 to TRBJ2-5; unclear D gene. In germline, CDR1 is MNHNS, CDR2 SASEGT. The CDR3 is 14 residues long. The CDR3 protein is CASSPRAPQGTQYF. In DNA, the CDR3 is TGTGCCAGCAGTCCCCGGGCCCCGCAAGGGACCCAGTACTTC.

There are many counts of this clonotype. This chain's CDR3 is CASSYPRALTYEQYF. The DNA of the CDR3 is TGTGCCAGCAGTTACCCGCGCGCATTGACCTACGAGCAGTACTTC. The chain couples TRBV6-2 or TRBV6-3 to TRBJ2-7, with D unclear. This CDR3 has 15 residues. V was cut by 2 bases and J by 2 bases, with 13 bases left in between. Germline V gives CDR1 MNHEY, CDR2 SVGEGT.

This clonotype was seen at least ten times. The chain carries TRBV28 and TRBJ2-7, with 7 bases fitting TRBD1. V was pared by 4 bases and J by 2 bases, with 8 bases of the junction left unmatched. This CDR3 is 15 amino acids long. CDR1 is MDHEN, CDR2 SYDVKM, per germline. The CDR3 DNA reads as TGTGCCAGCAGTTCCGAACAGGGGCCCACCTACGAGCAGTACTTC. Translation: CASSSEQGPTYEQYF.

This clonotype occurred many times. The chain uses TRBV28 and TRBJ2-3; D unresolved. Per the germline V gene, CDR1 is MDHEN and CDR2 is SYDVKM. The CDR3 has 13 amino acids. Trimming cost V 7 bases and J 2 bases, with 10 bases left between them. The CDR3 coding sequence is TGTGCCAGCACCGTGTACTCCACAGATACGCAGTATTTT. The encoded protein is CASTVYSTDTQYF.

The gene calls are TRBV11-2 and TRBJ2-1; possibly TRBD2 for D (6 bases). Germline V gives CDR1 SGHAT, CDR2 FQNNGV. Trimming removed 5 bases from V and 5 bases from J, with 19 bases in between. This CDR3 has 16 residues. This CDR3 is CASSGRGEPDNNEQFF. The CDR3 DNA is TGTGCCAGCAGCGGTCGCGGGGAGCCAGATAACAATGAGCAGTTCTTC. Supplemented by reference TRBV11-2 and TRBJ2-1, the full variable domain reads EAGVAQSPRYKIIEKRQSVAFWCNPISGHATLYWYQQILGQGPKLLIQFQNNGVVDDSQLPKDRFSAERLKGVDSTLKIQPAKLEDSAVYLCASSGRGEPDNNEQFFGPGTRLTVL.

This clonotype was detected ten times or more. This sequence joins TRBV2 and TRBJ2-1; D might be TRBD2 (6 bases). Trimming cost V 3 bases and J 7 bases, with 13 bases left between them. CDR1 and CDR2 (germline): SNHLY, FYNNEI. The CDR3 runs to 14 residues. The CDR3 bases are TGTGCCAGCAGTGATTCCCGGGGGAGGAATGAGCAGTTCTTC. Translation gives CASSDSRGRNEQFF.

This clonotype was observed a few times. In DNA form, the CDR3 reads TGTGCCAGCAGCTTATCCCAGGGACCTAACTATGGCTACACCTTC. Amino acid sequence: CASSLSQGPNYGYTF. The rearrangement links TRBV7-2 to TRBJ1-2, with D possibly TRBD1 on 5 matching bases. Germline lookup yields CDR1 SGHTA and CDR2 FQGNSA. Deletions cut 2 bases from V and 0 bases from J, with 10 bases between. The CDR3 consists of 15 residues.

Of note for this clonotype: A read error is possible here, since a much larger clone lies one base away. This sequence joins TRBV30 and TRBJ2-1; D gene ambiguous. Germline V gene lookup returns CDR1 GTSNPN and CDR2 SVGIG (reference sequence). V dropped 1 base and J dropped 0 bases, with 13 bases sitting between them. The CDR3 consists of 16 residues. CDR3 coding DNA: TGTGCCTGGAGTGCCCCACCCTCCTTCTCCTACAATGAGCAGTTCTTC. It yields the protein CAWSAPPSFSYNEQFF. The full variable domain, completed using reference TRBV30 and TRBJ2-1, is SQTIHQWPATLVQPVGSPLSLECTVEGTSNPNLYWYRQAAGRGLQLLFYSVGIGQISSEVPQNLSASRPQDRQFILSSKKLLLSDSGFYLCAWSAPPSFSYNEQFFGPGTRLTVL.

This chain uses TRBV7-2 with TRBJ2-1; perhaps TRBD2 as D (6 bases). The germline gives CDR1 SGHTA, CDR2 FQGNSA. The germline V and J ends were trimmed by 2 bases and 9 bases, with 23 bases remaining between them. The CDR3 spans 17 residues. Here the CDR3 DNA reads TGTGCCAGCAGCTTAAGGGGAGGTTATAGAGTGGGGGGTGAGCAGTTCTTC. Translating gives CASSLRGGYRVGGEQFF.

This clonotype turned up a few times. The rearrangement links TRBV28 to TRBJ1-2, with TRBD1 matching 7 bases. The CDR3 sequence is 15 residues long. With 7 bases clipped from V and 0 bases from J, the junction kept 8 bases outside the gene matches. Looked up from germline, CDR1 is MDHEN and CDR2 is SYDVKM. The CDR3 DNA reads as TGTGCCAGCATTCCCGACAGGGCCTCTAACTATGGCTACACCTTC. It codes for CASIPDRASNYGYTF.

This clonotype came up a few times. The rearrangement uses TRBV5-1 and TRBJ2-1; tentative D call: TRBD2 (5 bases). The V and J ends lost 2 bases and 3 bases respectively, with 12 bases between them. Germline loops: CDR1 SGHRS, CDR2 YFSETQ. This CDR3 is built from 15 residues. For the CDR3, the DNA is TGCGCCAGCAGCTTTGAGAACGGGGTCTACAATGAGCAGTTCTTC. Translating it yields CASSFENGVYNEQFF.

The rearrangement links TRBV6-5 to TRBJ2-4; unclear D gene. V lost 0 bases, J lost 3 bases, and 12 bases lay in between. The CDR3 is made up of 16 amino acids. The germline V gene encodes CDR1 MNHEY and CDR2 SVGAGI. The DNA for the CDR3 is TGTGCCAGCAGTTACTCAGTAAGCGATCTCAAAAACATTCAGTACTTC. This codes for CASSYSVSDLKNIQYF.

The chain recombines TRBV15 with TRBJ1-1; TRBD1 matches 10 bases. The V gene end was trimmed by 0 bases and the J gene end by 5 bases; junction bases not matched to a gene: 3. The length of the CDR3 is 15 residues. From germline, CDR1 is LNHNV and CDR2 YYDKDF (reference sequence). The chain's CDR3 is CATSRDWDRGTEAFF. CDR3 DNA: TGTGCCACCAGCAGAGATTGGGACAGGGGAACTGAAGCTTTCTTT.